The rows below give T cell receptor beta chains drawn from one sample of a study of CD8+CD57+ T cells in acquired aplastic anemia. TCRdb re-called the reads through MiXCR, storing one row per CDR3 protein. The sample yields some 200,000 distinct CDR3 sequences, more than 55% seen once. Sequencing was performed on sorted CD4+, CD8+, or CD8+CD57+ T cells (not recorded which) from PBMCs. The receptors stem from a human donor with aplastic anemia. The CDR3 runs from the conserved cysteine through the conserved F or W.

J | V | CDR3
TRBJ1-6 | TRBV6-4 | CASRSVVGSPLHF
TRBJ2-1 | TRBV20-1 | CSAQDREGHNEQFF
TRBJ2-1 | TRBV9 | CASSVSGSSYNEQFF
TRBJ2-7 | TRBV12-3/TRBV12-4 | CASSATAYEQYF
TRBJ2-3 | TRBV5-6 | CASSEASGSSGADTQYF
TRBJ2-3 | TRBV24-1 | CATIDSGRYGTDTQYF
TRBJ2-1 | TRBV15 | CATSSLVRGPYNEQFF
TRBJ2-7 | TRBV20-1 | CSAPLLTVKEQYF
TRBJ2-6 | TRBV7-3 | CASSSSILQGAGANVLTF
TRBJ1-4 | TRBV25-1 | CASSEPFRQGATNEKLFF
TRBJ2-2 | TRBV29-1 | CSVGNPSGLAGELFF
TRBJ2-3 | TRBV5-1 | CASSPGQGALKDTQYF
TRBJ2-2 | TRBV24-1 | CATSEGDKGFTGELFF
TRBJ1-1 | TRBV15 | CATSRILPNTEAFF
. | TRBV2 | CASSEATGGETQYF
TRBJ2-6 | TRBV4-1 | CASSQGSRGVNVLTF
TRBJ2-7 | TRBV20-1 | CSAIRLAGGNYEQYF
TRBJ2-1 | TRBV7-8 | CASSVITSAEQFF